The 13 T cell receptor beta chains presented below share a single source sample, sequenced in a study of Ad26.COV2.S vaccination and SARS-CoV-2 variants. Specified treatment: about 20 received Ad26.COV2.S at low or high dose, single or two shots; 5 received placebo; per-sample allocation not given. Sampling was performed 63 days after the first vaccine or placebo injection. This table comes from immunoSEQ multiplex PCR, and its TCRdb copy is limited to in-frame clones, with some not included. The table records a few hundred thousand clones, approximately 83% of them present only once. The sequenced sample was peripheral blood, obtained in a trial of Ad26.COV2.S vaccine versus placebo. The origin of the receptors is a person aged 18-65 years who received the Ad26.COV2.S COVID-19 vaccine or a placebo.

This clone was seen a single time. The chain links TRBV3-1 (or the pseudogene TRBV3-2) to TRBJ2-1; D is unclear. This CDR3 contains 14 residues. CDR1 and CDR2 (germline): LGHDT, YNNKEL (reference sequence). The V end was cut by 0 bases, the J end by 2 bases, with 5 bases between. CDR3 in DNA: TGTGCCAGCAGCCAAGAGGCGGCCTACAATGAGCAGTTCTTC. Amino acid sequence: CASSQEAAYNEQFF.

The chain employs TRBV2 and TRBJ2-5; 9 nucleotides match TRBD2. Germline V gives CDR1 SNHLY, CDR2 FYNNEI. This CDR3 is built from 15 residues. V gave up 7 bases and J gave up 4 bases; unmatched junction bases: 10. CDR3: CASTLASGIAETQYF. CDR3 DNA: TGTGCCAGCACTTTAGCTAGCGGGATAGCAGAGACCCAGTACTTC.

The J gene is TRBJ2-7, the V gene TRBV29-1; the D gene could be TRBD1 or TRBD2 (5 bases each). Trimming cost V 2 bases and J 6 bases, with 17 bases left between them. This CDR3 is built from 14 residues. The germline gives CDR1 SQVTM, CDR2 ANQGSEA. CDR3 loop: CSVEFGALGSEQYF. CDR3 in DNA: TGCAGCGTTGAATTCGGGGCTTTAGGCAGCGAGCAGTACTTC.

The chain joins TRBV6-5 to TRBJ2-7; 10 bases line up with TRBD2. CDR3 length: 14 amino acids. In germline, CDR1 is MNHEY, CDR2 SVGAGI. V dropped 6 bases and J dropped 4; count of bases not matched to a gene: 6. The CDR3 loop reads CASRGSGRTYEQYF. CDR3 DNA sequence: TGTGCCAGCAGGGGTAGCGGGAGGACATACGAGCAGTACTTC.

The genes are TRBV14 and TRBJ2-7; unclear D gene. The CDR3 sequence is 14 residues long. Trimming removed 1 base at V and 4 bases at J, with 11 bases between. CDR1 and CDR2 from the germline V gene are SGHDN and FVKESK. The CDR3 DNA reads TGTGCCAGCAGCCAAGTGGATACCTCTTACGAGCAGTACTTC. It yields the protein CASSQVDTSYEQYF.

This chain connects TRBV7-3 to TRBJ2-1; TRBD2 might be the D (6 bases). The CDR3 sequence is 14 residues long. CDR1 and CDR2 (germline): SGHTA, FQGTGA. V was cut by 7 bases and J by 0 bases, with 10 bases left in between. The CDR3 DNA sequence: TGTGCCAGCATCCTAGCGACCTCCTACAATGAGCAGTTCTTC. Translated, it gives CASILATSYNEQFF.

This clone was counted only a few times. The chain carries TRBV19 and TRBJ2-3, with 14 bases aligning to TRBD2. With V trimmed by 4 bases and J by 2 bases, 5 bases remained unmatched. CDR1 LNHDA and CDR2 SQIVND come from the germline V gene (reference sequence). This CDR3 contains 17 residues. As DNA, the CDR3 is TGTGCCAGTAGTAGGGGACTAGCGGGAGCCCTCACAGATACGCAGTATTTT. This gives the protein CASSRGLAGALTDTQYF.

This sequence joins TRBV11-3 and TRBJ2-6, with 7 bases matching TRBD2. The germline gives CDR1 SGHNT, CDR2 YENEEA. This CDR3 has 20 amino acids. With V trimmed by 5 bases and J by 0 bases, 16 bases remained unmatched. CDR3 DNA sequence: TGTGCCAGCAGCCCGCAAATTAGGGGACTACCGTTCTCTGGGGCCAACGTCCTGACTTTC. It yields the protein CASSPQIRGLPFSGANVLTF.

This rearrangement joins TRBV27 to TRBJ1-6, with 11 bases matching TRBD1. The V gene's germline CDR1 is MNHEY and CDR2 SMNVEV (reference sequence). Trimming at V came to 3 bases and at J to 7 bases, leaving 8 bases not matched to a gene. CDR3 length equals 17 residues. As DNA, the CDR3 is TGTGCCAGCAGTTTTGGACAGGGGGCAAGACACAATTCACCCCTCCACTTT. Translation: CASSFGQGARHNSPLHF.

V and J are TRBV19 and TRBJ2-7, with D perhaps TRBD1 (5 bases). This CDR3 spans 15 amino acids. Trimming took off 5 bases at V and 1 base at J, with 15 bases between the two ends. Per germline, CDR1 LNHDA and CDR2 SQIVND (reference sequence). The CDR3: CASSLGASPSYEQYF. The CDR3 DNA sequence: TGTGCCAGTAGTCTTGGGGCAAGCCCATCCTACGAGCAGTACTTC.

V and J are TRBV7-9 and TRBJ1-4; the match to TRBD1 covers 8 bases. V was pared by 4 bases and J by 6 bases, with 4 bases of the junction left unmatched. Germline CDR1 reads SEHNR; CDR2 reads FQNEAQ (reference sequence). CDR3 size: 14 residues. CDR3 amino acids: CASSSTGDYEKLFF. The CDR3 DNA reads TGTGCCAGCAGCTCGACAGGGGATTATGAAAAACTGTTTTTT.

The rearrangement joins TRBV7-8 to TRBJ1-2, with D maybe TRBD1 (5 bases). V lost 1 base and J lost 2, with 8 bases in between. Germline CDR1 SGHVS, CDR2 FQNEAQ. This CDR3 is 14 amino acids long. As DNA, the CDR3 is TGTGCCAGCAGCTTAGATCCAGGGAACTATGGCTACACCTTC. This translates into CASSLDPGNYGYTF.

This clone was seen a single time. CDR3 in amino acids: CASSYSRGVQETQYF. DNA for the CDR3: TGTGCCAGCAGTTACTCACGGGGAGTACAAGAGACCCAGTACTTC. The chain is built from TRBV6-2 or TRBV6-3 and TRBJ2-5, with D possibly TRBD2 on 5 matching bases. CDR1 MNHEY and CDR2 SVGEGT come from the germline V gene. The CDR3 consists of 15 residues. V dropped 0 bases and J dropped 2 bases, with 10 bases sitting between them.